Below, one T cell receptor beta chain is given with its context. In the authors' methods: Researchers report that nucleated cell counts were estimated from reference gene primer amplification. Using immunoSEQ multiplex PCR, the repertoire was profiled, and TCRdb retains in-frame clones only, with some absent. That table furnishes V, J and clone size, whereas the DNA furnished D and trimming. Of about 180,000 clones in the sample, roughly 82% were seen once. V was pared by 4 bases and J by 4 bases, with 5 bases of the junction left unmatched. Germline CDR1 reads SSHAT; CDR2 reads FNYEAQ (reference sequence). The CDR3 totals 15 residues. This specimen belongs to a study of blood T cell repertoires in COVID-19. Study-level background: Sites across the United States, Italy and Spain contributed samples from acute and convalescent COVID-19. Sources were T cells, B-cell-depleted T cells, or PBMCs; the material itself was cDNA or gDNA.

The sequence was obtained from a woman in her seventies with acute or convalescent COVID-19. Sequencing was done on a sample of peripheral blood. The genes are TRBV7-7 and TRBJ2-2; 8 bases line up with TRBD2. CDR3 in amino acids: CASSSSGSGTGELFF. Written as DNA, the CDR3 is TGTGCCAGCAGCTCAAGCGGGAGCGGCACCGGGGAGCTGTTTTTT.